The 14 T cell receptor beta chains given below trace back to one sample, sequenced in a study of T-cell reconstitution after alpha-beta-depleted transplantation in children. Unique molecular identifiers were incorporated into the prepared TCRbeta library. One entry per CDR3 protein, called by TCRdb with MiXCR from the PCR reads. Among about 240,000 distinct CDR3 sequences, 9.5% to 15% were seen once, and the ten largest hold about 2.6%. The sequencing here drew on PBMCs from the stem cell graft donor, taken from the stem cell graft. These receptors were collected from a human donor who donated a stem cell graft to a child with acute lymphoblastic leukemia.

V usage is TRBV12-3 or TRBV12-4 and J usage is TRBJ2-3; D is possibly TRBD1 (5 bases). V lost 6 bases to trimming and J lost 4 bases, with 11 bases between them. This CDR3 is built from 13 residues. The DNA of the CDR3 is TGTGCCAGCAGGCAAGACAGCTCAGATACGCAGTATTTT. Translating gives CASRQDSSDTQYF.

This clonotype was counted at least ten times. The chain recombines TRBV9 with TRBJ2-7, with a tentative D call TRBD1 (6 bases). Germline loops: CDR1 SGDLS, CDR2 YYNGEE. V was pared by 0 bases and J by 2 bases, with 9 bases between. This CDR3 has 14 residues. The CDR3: CASSVGGTPYEQYF. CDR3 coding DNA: TGTGCCAGCAGCGTAGGTGGGACACCCTACGAGCAGTACTTC.

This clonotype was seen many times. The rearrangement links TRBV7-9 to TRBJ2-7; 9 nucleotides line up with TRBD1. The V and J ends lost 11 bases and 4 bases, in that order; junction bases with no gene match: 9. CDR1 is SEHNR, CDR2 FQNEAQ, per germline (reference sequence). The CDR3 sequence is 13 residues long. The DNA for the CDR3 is TGTGCCGGCGAGACAGGGGGTAGATACGAGCAGTACTTC. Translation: CAGETGGRYEQYF.

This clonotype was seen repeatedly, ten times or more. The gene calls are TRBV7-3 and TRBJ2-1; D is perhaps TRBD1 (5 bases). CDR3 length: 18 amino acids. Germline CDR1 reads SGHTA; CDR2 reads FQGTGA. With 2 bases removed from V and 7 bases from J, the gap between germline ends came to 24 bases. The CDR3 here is CASSLSSRVGWVGNEQFF. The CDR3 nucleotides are TGTGCCAGCAGCTTATCTTCCAGGGTCGGCTGGGTCGGGAATGAGCAGTTCTTC. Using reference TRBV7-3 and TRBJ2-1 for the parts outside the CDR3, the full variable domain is GAGVSQTPSNKVTEKGKYVELRCDPISGHTALYWYRQSLGQGPEFLIYFQGTGAADDSGLPNDRFFAVRPEGSVSTLKIQRTERGDSAVYLCASSLSSRVGWVGNEQFFGPGTRLTVL.

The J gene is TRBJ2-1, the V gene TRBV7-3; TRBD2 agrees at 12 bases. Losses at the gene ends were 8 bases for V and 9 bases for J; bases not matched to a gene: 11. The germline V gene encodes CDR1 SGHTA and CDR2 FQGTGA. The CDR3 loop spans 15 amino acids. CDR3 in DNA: TGTGCCAGCCTGGGCACTAGCGGGGGGTATGTTGAGCAGTTCTTC. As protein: CASLGTSGGYVEQFF.

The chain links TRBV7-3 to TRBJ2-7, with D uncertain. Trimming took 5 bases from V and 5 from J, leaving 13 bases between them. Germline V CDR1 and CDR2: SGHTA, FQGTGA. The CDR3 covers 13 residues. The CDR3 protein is CASSLGNRDEQYF. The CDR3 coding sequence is TGTGCCAGCAGCCTTGGTAACCGCGACGAGCAGTACTTC.

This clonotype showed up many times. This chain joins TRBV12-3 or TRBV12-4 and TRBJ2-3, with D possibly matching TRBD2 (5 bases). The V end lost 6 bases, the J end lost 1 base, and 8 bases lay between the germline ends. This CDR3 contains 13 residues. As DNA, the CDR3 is TGTGCCAGCAGCCGTAGCGGCACAGATACGCAGTATTTT. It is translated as CASSRSGTDTQYF.

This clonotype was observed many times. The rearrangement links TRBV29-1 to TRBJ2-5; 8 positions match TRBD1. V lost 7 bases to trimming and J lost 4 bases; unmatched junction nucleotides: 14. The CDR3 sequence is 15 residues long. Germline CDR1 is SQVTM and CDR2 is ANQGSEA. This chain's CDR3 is CSATRRGHRPETQYF. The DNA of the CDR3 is TGCAGCGCCACGCGCAGGGGGCATCGCCCAGAGACCCAGTACTTC.

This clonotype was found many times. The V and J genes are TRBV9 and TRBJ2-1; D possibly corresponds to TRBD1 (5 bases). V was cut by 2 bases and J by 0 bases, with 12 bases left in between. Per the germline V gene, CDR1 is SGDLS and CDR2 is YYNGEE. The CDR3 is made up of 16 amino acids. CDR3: CASSVRALSSYNEQFF. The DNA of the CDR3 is TGTGCCAGCAGCGTCAGGGCATTAAGCTCCTACAATGAGCAGTTCTTC.

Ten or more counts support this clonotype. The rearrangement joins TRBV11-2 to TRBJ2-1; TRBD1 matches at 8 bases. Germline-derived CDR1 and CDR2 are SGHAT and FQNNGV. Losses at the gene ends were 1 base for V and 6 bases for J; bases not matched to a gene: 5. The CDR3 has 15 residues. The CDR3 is CASSLVGQGSNEQFF. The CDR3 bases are TGTGCCAGCAGCTTAGTTGGACAGGGTAGCAATGAGCAGTTCTTC.

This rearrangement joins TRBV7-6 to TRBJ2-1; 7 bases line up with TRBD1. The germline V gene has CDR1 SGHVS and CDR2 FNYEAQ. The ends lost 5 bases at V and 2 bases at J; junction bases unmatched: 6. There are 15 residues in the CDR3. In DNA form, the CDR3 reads TGTGCCAGCAGCCGGGACAGAGGCCCCTACAATGAGCAGTTCTTC. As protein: CASSRDRGPYNEQFF.

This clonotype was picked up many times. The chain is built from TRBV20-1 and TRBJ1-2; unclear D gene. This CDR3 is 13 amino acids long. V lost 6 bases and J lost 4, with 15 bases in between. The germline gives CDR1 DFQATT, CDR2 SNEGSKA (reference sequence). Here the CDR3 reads CSAPEGDFYGYTF. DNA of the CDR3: TGCAGTGCCCCTGAGGGAGATTTCTATGGCTACACCTTC.

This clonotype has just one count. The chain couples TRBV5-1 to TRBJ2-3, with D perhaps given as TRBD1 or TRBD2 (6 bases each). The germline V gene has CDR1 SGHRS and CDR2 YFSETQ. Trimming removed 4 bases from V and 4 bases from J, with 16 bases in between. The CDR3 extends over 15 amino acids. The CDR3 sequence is CASSRIRGGADTQYF. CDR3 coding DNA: TGCGCCAGCAGCCGCATCAGGGGAGGAGCAGATACGCAGTATTTT.

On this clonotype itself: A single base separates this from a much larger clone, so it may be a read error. CDR3 residues: CASSRDVLSTEAFF. The CDR3 DNA follows: TGTGCCAGCAGCCGCGACGTCCTGAGCACTGAAGCTTTCTTT. The gene calls are TRBV4-2 and TRBJ1-1; D is uncertain. The germline V and J ends were trimmed by 4 bases and 4 bases, with 13 bases remaining between them. Per the germline V gene, CDR1 is LGHNA and CDR2 is YNFKEQ. CDR3 length: 14 residues.